Shown below are 29 T cell receptor beta chains from a single sample sequenced in a study of blood T cell repertoires in COVID-19. Method: immunoSEQ multiplex PCR; TCRdb's copy keeps in-frame clones and lacks some. This sample has approximately 290,000 clones, with roughly nine tenths found just once. The sample comprised peripheral blood. The source of these receptors is a woman aged 25-40 years with COVID-19, enrolled during active disease.

The V call is TRBV28, the J call TRBJ1-1, with D possibly matching TRBD1 (5 bases). This CDR3 is 12 amino acids long. CDR1 and CDR2 (germline): MDHEN, SYDVKM. Trimming removed 6 bases at V and 6 bases at J, with 11 bases between. The CDR3 spells CASRRQGSEAFF. The CDR3 bases are TGTGCCAGCAGGCGTCAGGGATCTGAAGCTTTCTTT. The full variable domain, its missing parts supplied by reference TRBV28 and TRBJ1-1, is DVKVTQSSRYLVKRTGEKVFLECVQDMDHENMFWYRQDPGLGLRLIYFSYDVKMKEKGDIPEGYSVSREKKERFSLILESASTNQTSMYLCASRRQGSEAFFGQGTRLTVV.

This chain connects TRBV24-1 to TRBJ1-4; TRBD1 aligns across 7 bases. Germline V CDR1 and CDR2: KGHDR, SFDVKD. Germline trimming cut 4 bases from V and 8 bases from J; bases unmatched to any gene: 3. The CDR3 runs to 13 residues. The CDR3: CATSERGREKLFF. The CDR3 DNA sequence: TGTGCCACCAGTGAGAGGGGGCGGGAAAAACTGTTTTTT.

V usage is TRBV27 and J usage is TRBJ1-3; 7 nucleotides agree with TRBD1. The germline V gene has CDR1 MNHEY and CDR2 SMNVEV (reference sequence). The J segment lost 4 bases and the V segment lost 6 bases, leaving 12 bases of the junction unmatched. The CDR3 totals 16 residues. CDR3 residues: CASSSGTASSGNTIYF. For the CDR3, the DNA is TGTGCCAGCAGCTCCGGGACAGCATCGTCGGGAAACACCATATATTTT.

The chain has TRBV3-1 (or the pseudogene TRBV3-2) and TRBJ1-2, with TRBD1 matching 7 bases. The CDR3 is made up of 14 amino acids. Germline loops: CDR1 LGHDT, CDR2 YNNKEL (reference sequence). V shed 2 bases and J 8 bases; nucleotides not matched to a gene: 8. DNA for the CDR3: TGTGCCAGCAGCCAAAACAGGGGAGATTACGGCTACACCTTC. It codes for CASSQNRGDYGYTF.

The chain carries TRBV2 and TRBJ2-7; 9 positions match TRBD2. Trimming removed 8 bases from V and 0 bases from J; junction bases left unmatched: 8. Germline CDR1 and CDR2: SNHLY and FYNNEI. CDR3 length: 15 residues. Here the CDR3 DNA reads TGTGCCAGCGGGGGTAGCGGGAGACCCTCCTACGAGCAGTACTTC. It translates to CASGGSGRPSYEQYF. The whole variable domain, remainder taken from reference TRBV2 and TRBJ2-7, is EPEVTQTPSHQVTQMGQEVILRCVPISNHLYFYWYRQILGQKVEFLVSFYNNEISEKSEIFDDQFSVERPDGSNFTLKIRSTKLEDSAMYFCASGGSGRPSYEQYFGPGTRLTVT.

The genes are TRBV30 and TRBJ1-2, with D unresolved. The length of the CDR3 is 14 residues. Germline V gene sequence: CDR1 GTSNPN, CDR2 SVGIG (reference sequence). Trimming removed 4 bases at V and 7 bases at J, with 19 bases between. CDR3 sequence reads: CAWTYGNLASGYTF. The CDR3 DNA sequence: TGTGCCTGGACGTATGGGAACCTAGCTTCTGGCTACACCTTC.

This rearrangement joins TRBV30 to TRBJ2-3; 14 bases agree with TRBD2. Looked up from germline, CDR1 is GTSNPN and CDR2 is SVGIG (reference sequence). The CDR3 loop spans 16 amino acids. V was clipped by 3 bases and J by 4 bases; unmatched bases: 6. CDR3 region: CAWSEGLAGAADTQYF. CDR3 coding DNA: TGTGCCTGGAGCGAGGGACTAGCGGGAGCGGCAGATACGCAGTATTTT.

V is TRBV19 and J is TRBJ2-7, with D possibly TRBD1 on 6 matching bases. The CDR3 totals 13 residues. V was cut by 6 bases and J by 5 bases, with 14 bases left in between. Germline V gene data show CDR1 as LNHDA and CDR2 as SQIVND (reference sequence). CDR3 nucleotide sequence: TGTGCCAGTAGCCTGCAAGGGGGAGACGAGCAGTACTTC. Translated: CASSLQGGDEQYF.

The J gene is TRBJ1-5, the V gene TRBV19; D possibly corresponds to TRBD1 (6 bases). The V end lost 7 bases, the J end lost 6 bases, and 16 bases lay between the germline ends. The CDR3 runs 14 residues. Germline CDR1 is LNHDA and CDR2 is SQIVND (reference sequence). CDR3 nucleotides: TGTGCCAGTATAGGCAGGGGCTACATTCAGCCCCAGCATTTT. Protein: CASIGRGYIQPQHF.

The chain uses TRBV28 and TRBJ1-2, with 8 bases aligning to TRBD1. The CDR3 is 12 amino acids. CDR1 is MDHEN and CDR2 is SYDVKM in the germline V gene. The V gene end was trimmed by 6 bases and the J gene end by 8 bases; junction bases not matched to a gene: 5. This chain's CDR3 is CASSDRGLGYTF. Here the CDR3 DNA reads TGTGCCAGCAGCGACAGGGGTTTAGGCTACACCTTC.

The gene calls are TRBV11-2 and TRBJ1-2, with a weak D call TRBD1 (6 bases). Between the trimmed V and J ends, which lost 6 bases and 3 bases, there was a span of 17 bases. The CDR3 is 15 amino acids. Looked up from germline, CDR1 is SGHAT and CDR2 is FQNNGV. In DNA form, the CDR3 reads TGTGCCAGCAGTCCTCGGTCAGGGGCTCACTATGGCTACACCTTC. It translates to CASSPRSGAHYGYTF.

Notes on this clone: At the DNA level, this CDR3 is encoded by other sequences in the same sample as well. This chain uses TRBV7-9 with TRBJ2-3; a weak D match, TRBD1 (6 bases). The germline CDR1 and CDR2 sequences are SEHNR and FQNEAQ (reference sequence). The CDR3 length is 14 residues. Trimming shortened V by 1 base and J by 1 base, and 6 bases separated the two germline ends. The CDR3 region has the DNA TGTGCCAGCAGCTTAGACAGGGGCACAGATACGCAGTATTTT. Translated, it gives CASSLDRGTDTQYF.

V gene TRBV25-1 combines with J gene TRBJ2-7; 11 bases are shared with TRBD1. This CDR3 region has 14 residues. Germline values: CDR1 MGHDK, CDR2 SYGVNS. The V gene end was trimmed by 4 bases and the J gene end by 3 bases; junction bases not matched to a gene: 2. The CDR3 bases are TGTGCCAGCAGTGGGACAGGGGGCGACTACGAGCAGTACTTC. It translates to CASSGTGGDYEQYF.

The V call is TRBV30, the J call TRBJ1-2; TRBD1 agrees at 7 bases. The germline V gene encodes CDR1 GTSNPN and CDR2 SVGIG (reference sequence). V dropped 4 bases and J dropped 6; count of bases not matched to a gene: 5. This CDR3 contains 12 residues. The CDR3: CAWTKGADGYTF. The CDR3 DNA is TGTGCCTGGACGAAGGGGGCGGATGGCTACACCTTC.

The V and J genes are TRBV6-5 and TRBJ2-7, with D possibly TRBD1 on 5 matching bases. The length of the CDR3 is 13 residues. The germline V gene encodes CDR1 MNHEY and CDR2 SVGAGI. Trimming shortened V by 5 bases and J by 1 base, and 9 bases separated the two germline ends. CDR3 region: CASSRQSSYEQYF. CDR3 DNA: TGTGCCAGCAGTCGACAGTCGTCCTACGAGCAGTACTTC.

The J gene is TRBJ2-2, the V gene TRBV5-6; TRBD1 matches at 8 bases. J lost 4 bases, V lost 4 bases, and 12 bases had no gene match. The CDR3 consists of 17 residues. Germline CDR1 is SGHDT and CDR2 is YYEEEE. The CDR3 DNA follows: TGTGCCAGCAGCGGATCGACAGGGGCTCTCGCCACCGGGGAGCTGTTTTTT. Its protein product is CASSGSTGALATGELFF. The complete variable domain, with remaining parts taken from reference TRBV5-6 and TRBJ2-2, reads DAGVTQSPTHLIKTRGQQVTLRCSPKSGHDTVSWYQQALGQGPQFIFQYYEEEERQRGNFPDRFSGHQFPNYSSELNVNALLLGDSALYLCASSGSTGALATGELFFGEGSRLTVL.

V gene TRBV25-1 combines with J gene TRBJ1-3; 11 nucleotides match TRBD1. The length of the CDR3 is 17 residues. Trimming cost V 2 bases and J 4 bases; bases outside gene matches: 7. The germline V gene has CDR1 MGHDK and CDR2 SYGVNS. The CDR3 protein is CASSEQFGTGGGNTIYF. The CDR3 nucleotides read TGTGCCAGCAGTGAACAGTTCGGGACAGGGGGAGGAAACACCATATATTTT.

The gene calls are TRBV11-2 and TRBJ2-3; D is ambiguous. Germline lookup yields CDR1 SGHAT and CDR2 FQNNGV. The CDR3 has 14 amino acids. V was shortened by 5 bases and J by 6 bases, with 15 bases between the two germline ends. CDR3 sequence: CASSPLPVSDTQYF. The CDR3 DNA reads as TGTGCCAGCAGCCCTCTCCCAGTCTCGGATACGCAGTATTTT.

This chain uses TRBV9 with TRBJ2-3, with 8 bases lining up with TRBD2. After removal of 4 bases from V and 2 bases from J, the junction contained 6 bases not matched to a gene. The CDR3 contains 15 residues. Germline CDR1 and CDR2: SGDLS and YYNGEE. The CDR3 is CASSPSGGTTDTQYF. CDR3 sequence (DNA): TGTGCCAGCAGCCCGAGCGGGGGAACCACAGATACGCAGTATTTT.

The sample holds one count of this clone. The gene calls are TRBV4-1 and TRBJ2-1, with TRBD2 identical over 9 bases. The CDR3 contains 21 residues. Unmatched junction bases numbered 20, after V lost 2 bases and J lost 3 bases. CDR1 is MGHRA, CDR2 YSYEKL, per germline. The chain's CDR3 is CASSQPTQGTVIAGVYNEQFF. CDR3 nucleotides: TGCGCCAGCAGCCAACCTACTCAGGGCACAGTAATAGCGGGAGTCTACAATGAGCAGTTCTTC.

V usage is TRBV19 and J usage is TRBJ1-4; the match to TRBD1 covers 10 bases. Per the germline V gene, CDR1 is LNHDA and CDR2 is SQIVND (reference sequence). V lost 5 bases, J lost 8 bases, and 5 bases stayed unmatched. The CDR3 consists of 14 residues. The DNA of the CDR3 is TGTGCCAGTAGTTACCGGGACAGGGGAGAAAAACTGTTTTTT. Residues: CASSYRDRGEKLFF.

The chain links TRBV5-1 to TRBJ2-1, with 10 bases matching TRBD2. V trimming: 3 bases; J trimming: 5 bases; junction bases outside the gene matches: 8. The CDR3 runs to 16 residues. CDR1 is SGHRS, CDR2 YFSETQ, per germline. CDR3 region: CASSSASGSSDNEQFF. In nucleotides, the CDR3 is TGCGCCAGCAGCTCTGCTAGCGGGAGTTCCGACAATGAGCAGTTCTTC.

V is TRBV13 and J is TRBJ2-3, with 8 bases matching TRBD2. Germline CDR1 PRHDT, CDR2 FYEKMQ (reference sequence). The CDR3 runs to 14 residues. V was pared by 4 bases and J by 6 bases, with 6 bases of the junction left unmatched. This CDR3 is CASSSGTSGDTQYF. CDR3 nucleotide sequence: TGTGCCAGCAGCTCCGGGACTAGTGGTGATACGCAGTATTTT. The complete variable domain, with remaining parts taken from reference TRBV13 and TRBJ2-3, reads AAGVIQSPRHLIKEKRETATLKCYPIPRHDTVYWYQQGPGQDPQFLISFYEKMQSDKGSIPDRFSAQQFSDYHSELNMSSLELGDSALYFCASSSGTSGDTQYFGPGTRLTVL.

The rearrangement uses TRBV18 and TRBJ2-1; 12 nucleotides match TRBD2. Losses at the gene ends were 5 bases for V and 6 bases for J; bases not matched to a gene: 14. Germline loops: CDR1 KGHSH, CDR2 LQKENI. CDR3 size: 18 residues. Written as DNA, the CDR3 is TGTGCCAGCTCAACCTCTAGCGGGAGGGCCAAAGATCGCAATGAGCAGTTCTTC. Protein: CASSTSSGRAKDRNEQFF.

The chain recombines TRBV28 with TRBJ2-3; 7 bases map to TRBD1. This CDR3 region has 14 residues. Trimming at V came to 7 bases and at J to 7 bases, leaving 11 bases not matched to a gene. Per germline, CDR1 MDHEN and CDR2 SYDVKM. The CDR3 nucleotides are TGTGCCAGCACCGGGGACAGCCAGAGTAATACGCAGTATTTT. Protein: CASTGDSQSNTQYF.

The chain uses TRBV19 and TRBJ1-5, with a possible D match to TRBD1 (5 bases). Trimming left V 2 bases short and J 7 bases short, with 15 bases between. There are 15 residues in the CDR3. Germline V gene sequence: CDR1 LNHDA, CDR2 SQIVND (reference sequence). The CDR3 DNA reads TGTGCCAGTAGTATATCCAGGGCGGGGGGGCAGCCCCAGCATTTT. Protein product: CASSISRAGGQPQHF.

The chain combines TRBV11-3 with TRBJ2-5; 9 bases fit TRBD2. The CDR3 contains 13 residues. The V gene's germline CDR1 is SGHNT and CDR2 YENEEA. V trimming: 4 bases; J trimming: 5 bases; junction bases outside the gene matches: 2. The CDR3 region is CASSYSGSETQYF. The CDR3 DNA follows: TGTGCCAGCAGCTATAGCGGGAGTGAGACCCAGTACTTC.

This sequence joins TRBV19 and TRBJ2-1, with 10 bases fitting TRBD2. From germline, CDR1 is LNHDA and CDR2 SQIVND (reference sequence). With V trimmed by 5 bases and J by 9 bases, 10 bases remained unmatched. This CDR3 has 15 residues. The CDR3 nucleotides read TGTGCCAGTAGTGCTATGCTAGCGGGAGCCATTGAGCAGTTCTTC. Its protein is CASSAMLAGAIEQFF.

J is TRBJ2-3 and V is TRBV5-6; 8 bases are shared with TRBD1. This CDR3 region has 15 residues. CDR1 and CDR2 (germline): SGHDT, YYEEEE. V was clipped by 4 bases and J by 0 bases; unmatched bases: 4. The DNA for the CDR3 is TGTGCCAGCAGCCTCCGGACAGGGAGCACAGATACGCAGTATTTT. Its protein is CASSLRTGSTDTQYF.